This T cell receptor (beta chain) was sequenced during a study of shared clonotypes between healthy human individuals. A remark on this clone: Antigen: not known.

The study's findings and limits: Sharing across a few donors was seen in 4% to 6.5% of naive CD4 clonotypes. Only blood was sampled; tissue repertoires likely differ.

After removal of 6 bases from V and 0 bases from J, the junction contained 4 bases not matched to a gene. This CDR3 spans 14 amino acids. From germline, CDR1 is KGHSH and CDR2 LQKENI. Assay: immunoSEQ multiplex PCR; the TCRdb copy retains only in-frame clones and omits some. The sample yields a few hundred thousand clones, roughly 84% seen once. CD45RO+ cells plus CCR7-negative CD45RA+ TemRA cells formed CD8 memory. The chain carries TRBV18 and TRBJ1-1; TRBD1 aligns across 7 bases. This TCR was sampled from a man aged 18-30 years in good health. Material for sequencing was memory CD8+ T cells sorted from blood. This sample's subset: CD45RO+ cells pooled with CCR7-negative TemRA cells. The CDR3 sequence: CASSPDRVNTEAFF. As DNA, the CDR3 is TGTGCCAGCTCTCCCGACAGGGTGAACACTGAAGCTTTCTTT.